This T cell receptor beta chain was captured by sequencing in a study of T cell repertoires in cytomegalovirus infection. Study summary: Alongside well-studied HLA-B-restricted CMV epitopes, recently identified HLA-C-restricted CMV epitopes were also used. The study's findings and limits: Clonotype analysis showed dominance of the ex vivo response by HLA-C-restricted CMV-specific TCR beta clonotypes. Based on cumulative public TCR beta family frequency, carriers of CMV plus the relevant HLA were identified.

The germline V gene has CDR1 SGHNT and CDR2 YENEEA. The germline V and J ends were trimmed by 6 bases and 3 bases, with 9 bases remaining between them. This CDR3 contains 14 residues. TCRdb re-called the reads with MiXCR, one entry per CDR3 protein. The data contain roughly 860,000 distinct CDR3 sequences, about 33% of them singletons. Only a few counts were recorded for this clonotype. Its cognate antigen is unknown. This sequence was found in a human donor in good health (CMV status not recorded). Some clones in this sample may be carry-over from other donors' samples. The V and J genes are TRBV11-3 and TRBJ1-6; D is undetermined. Sequenced material: cultured CD8+ T cells from PBMCs, taken from culture after CMV antigen stimulation. Written as DNA, the CDR3 is TGTGCCAGCAGTTCGGCAGGCTATAATTCACCCCTCCACTTT. Its translation: CASSSAGYNSPLHF.